This TCR beta chain emerged from a study of blood T cells in healthy people across ages. Every donor gave roughly 9.2 milliliters of peripheral blood. Each sample provided at least 6 micrograms of extracted total RNA. Using a J-beta primer mix together with a sample-barcoded 5' primer, a second PCR was run for about 6 to 11 cycles. TCRdb analysed the 5' RACE reads with MiXCR anew, one entry per CDR3 protein. The sample has 730,000 or so distinct CDR3 sequences, around 41% seen once. From germline, CDR1 is DFQATT and CDR2 SNEGSKA (reference sequence). The CDR3 has 15 amino acids. V dropped 3 bases and J dropped 1; count of bases not matched to a gene: 5.

The TCR sequence derives from a man older than 75 in good health. The J gene is TRBJ2-2, the V gene TRBV20-1; 7 bases are shared with TRBD2. The source material was blood. The CDR3 DNA follows: TGCAGTGCTAGGGTGCGGGAGAGGAACACCGGGGAGCTGTTTTTT. Amino acids: CSARVRERNTGELFF.